This T cell receptor (beta chain) was sequenced in a study of T cells in Graves' hyperthyroidism and ophthalmopathy. General study points: The model made its ophthalmopathy prediction, and onset followed a median 6.5 months later.

With regard to this clonotype: The antigen is unknown.

RNA transcripts served as the template for amplifying TCR beta CDR3 regions. When the TCR CDR3 underwent first-round RT-PCR, the HTBI primer set was used. TCRdb re-called the multiplex PCR reads with MiXCR, one entry per CDR3 protein. The data contain approximately 740,000 distinct CDR3 sequences, approximately 15% of them singletons. The germline gives CDR1 LNHDA, CDR2 SQIVND (reference sequence). Trimming cost V 2 bases and J 1 base, with 9 bases left between them. This CDR3 is built from 16 residues. This TCR derives from a woman aged 18-29 years with Graves' hyperthyroidism. Sequenced input: blood. The chain uses TRBV19 and TRBJ2-6, with TRBD1 as a possible D gene (5 bases). CDR3 sequence (DNA): TGTGCCAGTAGTATATCCAGGGTATCTGGGGCCAACGTCCTGACTTTC. This gives the protein CASSISRVSGANVLTF.